Listed here is a single T cell receptor beta chain. Its antigen is not known. This entry is derived from a study of cytomegalovirus exposure and HLA in healthy donors. General study results and limits: Reports indicated that the classifier achieved high specificity and sensitivity in diagnosing cytomegalovirus status.

Germline loops: CDR1 SGHAT, CDR2 FQDESV (reference sequence). This CDR3 spans 15 amino acids. Trimming shortened V by 1 base and J by 2 bases, and 9 bases separated the two germline ends. The PCR contained 60 Vbeta and 13 Jbeta primers. The method was immunoSEQ multiplex PCR; TCRdb's version includes in-frame clones alone and lacks a portion of them. This sample carries 120,000 or so clones, around 67% of them seen once, and the ten largest clones take less than 4.5%. The chain joins TRBV11-1 to TRBJ1-5; possibly TRBD1 for D (5 bases). The material sequenced was PBMCs. The clonotype comes from a middle-aged woman in good health and CMV-seronegative. Here the CDR3 reads CASSLGKGGNQPQHF. The CDR3 coding sequence is TGTGCCAGCAGCTTAGGTAAAGGGGGCAATCAGCCCCAGCATTTT.